Shown below are 11 T cell receptor beta chains from a single sample sequenced in a study of shared clonotypes between healthy human individuals. Positive CCR7 selection of CD45RO-negative cells yielded the naive CD8 cells, and terminally differentiated effector memory CD45RA+ cells were excluded. Clones were read by immunoSEQ multiplex PCR, and TCRdb kept only the in-frame ones, dropping some. The data show about 2 million clones, about 95% seen once. What was sequenced was naive CD8+ T cells sorted from blood. The receptors here all came from a man younger than 35 in good health.

The J gene is TRBJ2-3, the V gene TRBV7-9, with a possible D match to TRBD2 (5 bases). The germline V gene has CDR1 SEHNR and CDR2 FQNEAQ (reference sequence). CDR3 length: 17 residues. V lost 5 bases, J lost 0 bases, and 18 bases lay in between. CDR3: CASSPGWAGGSTDTQYF. CDR3 bases: TGTGCCAGCAGCCCCGGGTGGGCGGGCGGTAGCACAGATACGCAGTATTTT.

The chain couples TRBV30 to TRBJ2-3; a weak D match, TRBD2 (6 bases). Germline loops: CDR1 GTSNPN, CDR2 SVGIG (reference sequence). The CDR3 covers 16 residues. V dropped 1 base and J dropped 2 bases, with 16 bases sitting between them. This chain's CDR3 is CAWSGPTRHFTDTQYF. The CDR3 coding sequence is TGTGCCTGGAGTGGCCCGACTAGGCATTTCACAGATACGCAGTATTTT.

V usage is TRBV27 and J usage is TRBJ2-1; D possibly uses TRBD1 or TRBD2 (5 bases each). Germline V CDR1 and CDR2: MNHEY, SMNVEV (reference sequence). V was trimmed by 3 bases and J by 5 bases, leaving 11 bases between them. The CDR3 sequence is 14 residues long. The chain's CDR3 is CASSFGGPNNEQFF. In DNA form, the CDR3 reads TGTGCCAGCAGTTTTGGGGGTCCGAACAATGAGCAGTTCTTC.

This clone has just one count. The V and J genes are TRBV11-2 and TRBJ2-2, with D perhaps TRBD2 (5 bases). The CDR3 sequence is 15 residues long. Germline V lookup: CDR1 SGHAT, CDR2 FQNNGV. The germline V and J ends were trimmed by 1 base and 2 bases, with 8 bases remaining between them. The CDR3, as DNA: TGTGCCAGCAGCTTAGGAGGGCGAAACACCGGGGAGCTGTTTTTT. Translated, it gives CASSLGGRNTGELFF. The full variable domain, in which reference TRBV11-2 and TRBJ2-2 provide the parts outside the CDR3, is EAGVAQSPRYKIIEKRQSVAFWCNPISGHATLYWYQQILGQGPKLLIQFQNNGVVDDSQLPKDRFSAERLKGVDSTLKIQPAKLEDSAVYLCASSLGGRNTGELFFGEGSRLTVL.

On this clone itself: Within the sample, other DNA sequences also encode this same CDR3. The chain has TRBV27 and TRBJ2-7, with 8 nucleotides matching TRBD1. Per germline, CDR1 MNHEY and CDR2 SMNVEV (reference sequence). The CDR3 runs 13 residues. V gave up 3 bases and J gave up 4 bases; unmatched junction bases: 2. This CDR3 is CASSFGQGYEQYF. The CDR3 coding sequence is TGTGCCAGCAGTTTTGGACAGGGATACGAGCAGTACTTC.

The rearrangement uses TRBV19 and TRBJ1-5, with 7 nucleotides matching TRBD1. In germline, CDR1 is LNHDA, CDR2 SQIVND (reference sequence). The junction had 8 bases not matched to a gene; V was cut back by 9 bases and J by 0 bases. This CDR3 is 15 amino acids long. The CDR3 sequence: CASDGQVISNQPQHF. CDR3 nucleotides: TGTGCCAGCGACGGACAGGTCATTAGCAATCAGCCCCAGCATTTT.

The J gene is TRBJ1-6, the V gene TRBV19, with D perhaps TRBD1 (5 bases). The CDR3 runs 16 residues. V was trimmed by 3 bases and J by 0 bases, leaving 9 bases between them. Germline V CDR1 and CDR2: LNHDA, SQIVND (reference sequence). The CDR3 DNA reads as TGTGCCAGTAGTATCCGACAGAGCTCCTATAATTCACCCCTCCACTTT. This codes for CASSIRQSSYNSPLHF.

The J gene is TRBJ2-1, the V gene TRBV13; D gene ambiguous. Germline CDR1 is PRHDT and CDR2 is FYEKMQ (reference sequence). The V and J ends lost 5 bases and 6 bases respectively, with 11 bases between them. The CDR3 is made up of 13 amino acids. The CDR3 protein is CASSPRSINEQFF. In DNA form, the CDR3 reads TGTGCCAGCAGCCCACGGAGCATCAATGAGCAGTTCTTC.

This chain links TRBV28 with TRBJ2-1, with TRBD2 matching over 8 bases. The germline gives CDR1 MDHEN, CDR2 SYDVKM. After removal of 3 bases from V and 10 bases from J, the junction contained 11 bases not matched to a gene. The CDR3 loop spans 15 amino acids. The CDR3 region is CASSFVTGGVAEQFF. DNA of the CDR3: TGTGCCAGCAGTTTCGTTACGGGAGGGGTAGCAGAGCAGTTCTTC.

The genes are TRBV27 and TRBJ1-2, with D unclear. The CDR3 is made up of 14 amino acids. Germline V CDR1 and CDR2: MNHEY, SMNVEV (reference sequence). V lost 1 base and J 4 bases, leaving 10 bases between the germline ends. CDR3 amino acids: CASSLLGDGYGYTF. In DNA form, the CDR3 reads TGTGCCAGCAGTTTATTGGGCGACGGCTATGGCTACACCTTC.

CDR3 residues: CASSHVGRDEKLFF. The DNA for the CDR3 is TGCGCCAGCAGCCATGTCGGGAGGGATGAAAAACTGTTTTTT. V usage is TRBV4-3 and J usage is TRBJ1-4; D remains unclear. Germline CDR1 reads LGHNA; CDR2 reads YSLEER. Trimming shortened V by 3 bases and J by 6 bases, and 11 bases separated the two germline ends. The CDR3 is 14 amino acids.